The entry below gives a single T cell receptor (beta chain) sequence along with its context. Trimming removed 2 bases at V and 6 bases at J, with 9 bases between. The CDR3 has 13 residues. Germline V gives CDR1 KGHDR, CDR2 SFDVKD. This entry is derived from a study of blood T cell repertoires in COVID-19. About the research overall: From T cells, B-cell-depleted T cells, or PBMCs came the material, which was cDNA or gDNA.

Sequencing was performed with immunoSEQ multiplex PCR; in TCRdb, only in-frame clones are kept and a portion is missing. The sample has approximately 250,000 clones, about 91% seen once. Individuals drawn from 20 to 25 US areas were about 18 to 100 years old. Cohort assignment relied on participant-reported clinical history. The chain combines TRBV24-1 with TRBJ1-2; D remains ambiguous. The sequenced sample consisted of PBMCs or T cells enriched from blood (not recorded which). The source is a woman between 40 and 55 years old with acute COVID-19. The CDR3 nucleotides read TGTGCCACCAGTGATTCCTGGCGGAATGGCTACACCTTC. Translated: CATSDSWRNGYTF.